The subject of this entry is one TCR beta chain. This receptor's antigen is unknown. Base qualities are not provided; no much larger clone lies one nucleotide away. Participants in the prospective study were aged about 18 to 100 years, lived in approximately 26 United States geographic areas, and enrolled through a virtual design. In the prospective study, cohorts were assigned on the basis of participant-reported clinical history obtained from a screening survey and a study questionnaire. Recovered participants in ImmuneRACE Cohort 3 were defined as having two consecutive negative NP/OP PCR tests, clearance from a healthcare professional, or resolution of symptoms. In the prospective study, mobile phlebotomists collected whole blood, serum and a nasopharyngeal or oropharyngeal swab from each participant. Over a roughly two-month period, participants in the prospective study had the option of providing additional blood draws and questionnaires. Before DNA extraction, prospective study blood samples were shipped either frozen or at room temperature.

Measured from the cysteine to the phenylalanine, the CDR3 is 13 residues long. The entry retains the CDR3 DNA only, 39 bases that are in frame from base 1. The germline ends are 15 bases apart after V is trimmed by 6 bases and J by 10 bases. The sample belongs to a study of blood T cell repertoires in COVID-19 (dated by TCRdb to between 2020 and 2021). At the level of the whole study: Samples covering the acute and convalescent phases of COVID-19 were provided by collaborators in the United States, Italy and Spain. Nearly every sample came with metadata listing a de-identified subject ID, COVID-19 status, age in years and sex. Where available, HLA class I and class II types were taken from metadata supplied by the sample provider and were not determined by assay-based typing. The samples were drawn from the first 160 participants of the ongoing ImmuneRACE study and from under 1,500 subjects provided by 6 global collaborators. The material from the prospective study consisted of cDNA or gDNA derived from T cells, B-cell-depleted T cells, or PBMCs. The dataset comprised deeply sampled blood TCRbeta repertoires from subjects exposed to, actively infected with, or recovered from COVID-19. The repertoires were released in a freely available public database meant as a resource for research on the immune response to SARS-CoV-2. Overall results and qualifications from the work: The quantity of clinical and demographic metadata differed by source and by participant and was supplied without curation.

TCRbeta CDR3 regions were amplified from genomic DNA using the immunoSEQ Assay, a bias-controlled multiplex PCR. The source study handled its data this way. Within the assay, amplification of reference gene primers was used to estimate how many nucleated cells each sample contained. To quantify the absolute abundance of each unique TCRbeta CDR3 rearrangement, sequence reads were collapsed and filtered. Productive Simpson clonality was computed per sample as the square root of Simpson's diversity index over productive rearrangements. The table comes from immuneACCESS by way of TCRdb, which keeps in-frame sequences with V and J called. Part of the clones is missing from these tables; in studies checked, under half for an unresolved V gene and the rest for unknown reasons. D and trimming come from the DNA, and the V and J calls and clone size come from that table. In this sample the table shows roughly 300,000 clones, 87% of which occur a single time. The ten largest clones represent roughly 0.94% of the sample.

The source is a woman aged 25 to 39 who had recovered from COVID-19. The specimen was PBMCs or T cells enriched from blood (not recorded which). The V and J genes are TRBV12-3 or TRBV12-4 and TRBJ1-4; TRBD1 is a possible D gene, resting on 5 matching bases. CDR3 sequence: CASSPTGGGKLFF. The nucleotides are TGTGCCAGCAGCCCGACCGGGGGAGGAAAACTGTTTTTT.